This entry lists 17 T cell receptor beta chains sequenced from one sample in a study of Ad26.COV2.S vaccination and SARS-CoV-2 variants. Treatment specified: some 19 received Ad26.COV2.S at low or high dose, single or two shots; 5 received placebo; per-sample allocation not given. Specimens were obtained on day 63 following the first vaccine or placebo injection. Sequencing was performed with immunoSEQ multiplex PCR; in TCRdb, only in-frame clones are kept and a portion is missing. The sample has about 350,000 clones; around 90% are singletons. The sample consisted of peripheral blood, taken in a trial of Ad26.COV2.S vaccine versus placebo. The receptors were gathered from a person between 18 and 65 years old who received the Ad26.COV2.S COVID-19 vaccine or a placebo.

CDR3 nucleotides: TGTGCCAGCTCAGGGGGGGTGAACACTGAAGCTTTCTTT. Protein sequence: CASSGGVNTEAFF. V usage is TRBV18 and J usage is TRBJ1-1, with D tentatively TRBD1 (5 bases). Germline values: CDR1 KGHSH, CDR2 LQKENI. V lost 5 bases and J lost 0, with 7 bases in between. The CDR3 totals 13 residues.

The chain joins TRBV12-3 or TRBV12-4 to TRBJ2-5, with a tentative D call TRBD1 (6 bases). CDR3 length: 13 amino acids. Trimming cost V 6 bases and J 4 bases, with 12 bases left between them. In DNA, the CDR3 is TGTGCCAGCAGCAAGGACAGAGGAGAGACCCAGTACTTC. The encoded protein is CASSKDRGETQYF.

CDR3: CASSPGLAGGTGELFF. In DNA form, the CDR3 reads TGTGCCAGTAGCCCGGGACTAGCGGGGGGGACCGGGGAGCTGTTTTTT. The chain combines TRBV19 with TRBJ2-2, with TRBD2 matching 16 bases. The CDR3 loop spans 16 amino acids. V shed 6 bases, J shed 5 bases, and the junction held 3 bases outside the gene matches. CDR1 and CDR2 from the germline V gene are LNHDA and SQIVND (reference sequence).

The V call is TRBV7-9, the J call TRBJ1-3, with D possibly matching TRBD1 (5 bases). Germline CDR1 reads SEHNR; CDR2 reads FQNEAQ (reference sequence). This CDR3 contains 17 residues. V was clipped by 4 bases and J by 3 bases, with 19 bases between them. The CDR3 bases are TGTGCCAGCAGCTCTTACCGGGACCCAGGCTATGGAAACACCATATATTTT. The encoded protein is CASSSYRDPGYGNTIYF.

This sequence joins TRBV30 and TRBJ1-1; D remains unclear. Germline assignment: CDR1 GTSNPN and CDR2 SVGIG (reference sequence). Trimming pared 0 bases from V and 0 bases from J, leaving 2 bases between. This CDR3 is 12 amino acids long. In DNA form, the CDR3 reads TGTGCCTGGAGTGTTTTGAACACTGAAGCTTTCTTT. It is translated as CAWSVLNTEAFF.

This clone has only a few counts. The chain joins TRBV7-9 to TRBJ1-1; no firm D call. Germline loops: CDR1 SEHNR, CDR2 FQNEAQ (reference sequence). The CDR3 spans 13 residues. Trimming removed 0 bases from V and 1 base from J, with 3 bases in between. CDR3 DNA sequence: TGTGCCAGCAGCTTAGCTCAGAACACTGAAGCTTTCTTT. It is translated as CASSLAQNTEAFF.

This clone was counted a single time. The chain carries TRBV30 and TRBJ1-1; weak D call: TRBD1 (6 bases). Per germline, CDR1 GTSNPN and CDR2 SVGIG (reference sequence). The CDR3 extends over 12 amino acids. Between the trimmed V and J ends, which lost 6 bases and 4 bases, there was a span of 12 bases. The CDR3 reads CACTGFGTEAFF. As DNA, the CDR3 is TGTGCCTGCACAGGGTTTGGCACTGAAGCTTTCTTT.

In this sample, this clone turned up once. This chain links TRBV4-3 with TRBJ1-3; D unresolved. V lost 1 base, J lost 0 bases, and 10 bases lay in between. The germline V gene has CDR1 LGHNA and CDR2 YSLEER. This CDR3 has 16 amino acids. CDR3 loop: CASSQVLGSSGNTIYF. The CDR3, as DNA: TGCGCCAGCAGCCAAGTTTTGGGGAGCTCTGGAAACACCATATATTTT.

The rearrangement joins TRBV4-3 to TRBJ2-7; D tentatively fits TRBD1 or TRBD2 (5 bases each). Germline V gene lookup returns CDR1 LGHNA and CDR2 YSLEER. The ends were cut back, 0 bases at V and 9 bases at J, with 9 bases in the middle. The CDR3 runs to 12 residues. For the CDR3, the DNA is TGCGCCAGCAGCCAAGATTTGGGACGGCAGTACTTC. This sequence encodes CASSQDLGRQYF.

The V and J genes are TRBV4-2 and TRBJ2-7, with 8 bases fitting TRBD1. Germline CDR1 and CDR2: LGHNA and YNFKEQ. With 3 bases clipped from V and 3 bases from J, the junction kept 7 bases outside the gene matches. CDR3 length: 15 residues. For the CDR3, the DNA is TGTGCCAGCAGCCAGACTTTGACAGGGGTCTACGAGCAGTACTTC. This translates into CASSQTLTGVYEQYF.

The chain uses TRBV19 and TRBJ1-2, with TRBD1 identical over 9 bases. V gave up 7 bases and J gave up 9 bases; unmatched junction bases: 3. Germline V gives CDR1 LNHDA, CDR2 SQIVND (reference sequence). The length of the CDR3 is 11 residues. The CDR3 reads CASKGQGSYTF. In DNA form, the CDR3 reads TGTGCCAGTAAGGGACAGGGTAGCTACACCTTC.

The chain joins TRBV19 to TRBJ2-4; D may be TRBD2 (5 bases). This CDR3 spans 18 amino acids. V was clipped by 2 bases and J by 0 bases, with 17 bases between them. Germline CDR1 LNHDA, CDR2 SQIVND (reference sequence). CDR3 DNA: TGTGCCAGTAGTATAAGTTCCCCATTAAGCGGAGCCAAAAACATTCAGTACTTC. Residues: CASSISSPLSGAKNIQYF.

This clone was detected only a few times. The identical CDR3 is also encoded by other nucleotide sequences in the sample. This chain joins TRBV7-9 and TRBJ2-7; 12 positions match TRBD2. V was pared by 4 bases and J by 4 bases, with 2 bases of the junction left unmatched. This CDR3 region has 14 residues. Germline V gene sequence: CDR1 SEHNR, CDR2 FQNEAQ (reference sequence). CDR3 in DNA: TGTGCCAGCAGCTCGACTAGCGGGGGTTACGAGCAGTACTTC. Its protein is CASSSTSGGYEQYF.

The V and J genes are TRBV6-4 and TRBJ2-4; 7 positions agree with TRBD1. V lost 2 bases and J lost 3; bases outside the gene matches: 10. The CDR3 runs 17 residues. The germline CDR1 and CDR2 sequences are MRHNA and SNTAGT. Here the CDR3 reads CASSDRTGELDKNIQYF. In DNA, the CDR3 is TGTGCCAGCAGTGACCGAACAGGGGAACTAGACAAAAACATTCAGTACTTC.

V and J are TRBV6-5 and TRBJ2-7; 9 bases are shared with TRBD1. Germline trimming cut 4 bases from V and 7 bases from J; bases unmatched to any gene: 5. Germline CDR1 MNHEY, CDR2 SVGAGI. This CDR3 region has 13 residues. CDR3 loop: CASSSGTGKEQYF. Written as DNA, the CDR3 is TGTGCCAGCAGTTCAGGGACAGGGAAAGAGCAGTACTTC.

The chain combines TRBV5-1 with TRBJ1-5; no firm D call. The germline CDR1 and CDR2 sequences are SGHRS and YFSETQ. This CDR3 has 14 residues. The ends were cut back, 3 bases at V and 5 bases at J, with 12 bases in the middle. CDR3 DNA sequence: TGCGCCAGCAGCTCGGACGGACCAGATCAGCCCCAGCATTTT. This gives the protein CASSSDGPDQPQHF.

The V call is TRBV20-1, the J call TRBJ1-2, with D unclear. V was trimmed by 5 bases and J by 7 bases, leaving 8 bases between them. The germline V gene has CDR1 DFQATT and CDR2 SNEGSKA (reference sequence). This CDR3 is 10 amino acids long. The CDR3 sequence is CSASPPGYTF. CDR3 nucleotide sequence: TGCAGTGCTTCACCCCCTGGCTACACCTTC.